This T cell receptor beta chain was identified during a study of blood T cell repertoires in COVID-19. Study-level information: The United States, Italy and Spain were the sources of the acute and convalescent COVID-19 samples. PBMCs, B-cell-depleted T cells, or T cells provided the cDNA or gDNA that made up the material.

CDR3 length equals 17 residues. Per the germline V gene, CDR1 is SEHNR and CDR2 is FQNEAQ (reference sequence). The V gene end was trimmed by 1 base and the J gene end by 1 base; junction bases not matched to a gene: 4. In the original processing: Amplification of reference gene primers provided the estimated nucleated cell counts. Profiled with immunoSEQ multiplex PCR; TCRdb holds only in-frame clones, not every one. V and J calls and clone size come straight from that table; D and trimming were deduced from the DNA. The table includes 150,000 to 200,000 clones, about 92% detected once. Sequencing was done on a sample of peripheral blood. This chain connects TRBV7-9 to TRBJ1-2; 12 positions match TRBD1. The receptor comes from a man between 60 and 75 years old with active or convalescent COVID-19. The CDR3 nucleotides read TGTGCCAGCAGCTTAGAGGGACAGGGGGCGCTTAACTATGGCTACACCTTC. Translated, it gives CASSLEGQGALNYGYTF. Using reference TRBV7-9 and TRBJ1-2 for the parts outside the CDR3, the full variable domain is DTGVSQNPRHKITKRGQNVTFRCDPISEHNRLYWYRQTLGQGPEFLTYFQNEAQLEKSRLLSDRFSAERPKGSFSTLEIQRTEQGDSAMYLCASSLEGQGALNYGYTFGSGTRLTVV.